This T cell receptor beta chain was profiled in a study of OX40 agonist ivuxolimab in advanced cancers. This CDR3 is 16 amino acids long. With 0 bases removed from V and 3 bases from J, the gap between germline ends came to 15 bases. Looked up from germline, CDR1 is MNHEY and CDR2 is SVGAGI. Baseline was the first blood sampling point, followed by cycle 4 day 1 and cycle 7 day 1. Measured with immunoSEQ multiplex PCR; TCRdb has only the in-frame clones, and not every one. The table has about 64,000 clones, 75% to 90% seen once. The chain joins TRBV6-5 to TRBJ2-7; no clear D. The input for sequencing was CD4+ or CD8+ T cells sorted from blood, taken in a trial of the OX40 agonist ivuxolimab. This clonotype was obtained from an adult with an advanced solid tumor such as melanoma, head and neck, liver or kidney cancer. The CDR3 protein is CASSYSNPPEGYEQYF. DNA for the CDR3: TGTGCCAGCAGTTACTCGAACCCTCCAGAAGGCTACGAGCAGTACTTC.